This T cell receptor beta chain derives from a study of T cells in Graves' hyperthyroidism and ophthalmopathy (dated by TCRdb to 2018 to 2020). The study in broad terms: Peripheral blood was sampled at the time of initial diagnosis, prior to any treatment. After sampling, hyperthyroidism patients received methimazole starting at 30 mg daily, and ophthalmopathy patients received high-dose intravenous methylprednisolone. The paper describes TCR Vbeta CDR3 sequencing of 130 to 150 peripheral blood samples, made up of 43 ophthalmopathy patients, some 76 hyperthyroidism patients and around 17 progressor patients. The 95 to 100 discovery patients were randomly divided into training and test sets at a 7:3 ratio. Whether ophthalmopathy could be predicted prospectively was tested in an independent validation cohort made up of under 20 hyperthyroidism patients plus 17 patients who later progressed to ophthalmopathy. In over five Graves' hyperthyroidism patients, the study also compared T-cell repertoires from thyroid tissue with T-cell repertoires from blood. TCR V-J signatures able to tell the groups apart were searched for in a discovery cohort of some 100 patients, of whom roughly 42 had Graves' ophthalmopathy and around 56 had stable Graves' hyperthyroidism.

Overall study results and their limits: A model built on a 13 V-J signature distinguished ophthalmopathy from stable hyperthyroidism, reaching around 90% sensitivity and 81% to 83% specificity in cross-validation and 80%/75% in testing. In validation, the model predicted progression to ophthalmopathy a median of roughly 6.1 months before onset, with approximately 68% sensitivity and roughly 73% specificity. Sample size was not statistically predetermined, and blinding of investigators to group allocation was not performed. Most expanded thyroid clonotypes (frequency above 0.001) were also detected in blood, suggesting blood repertoires may reflect thyroid immune responses.

The TCR beta CDR3 regions were amplified from RNA transcripts. The TCR CDR3 was subjected to a first round of RT-PCR using the HTBI primer set and the Qiagen OneStep RT-PCR kit. A second multiplex PCR round built the libraries, followed by size selection and purification. Sequencing of the libraries was done on an Illumina HiSeq2000 using paired-end 100 bp reads. Processing in the source paper ran as follows. SOAPnuke was used to process the raw data, removing reads that contained adapters or uncalled bases, had a mean Phred below 15, or lacked an exact match to the constant primer or identifier. High-quality paired reads were merged with COPE v1.2.5, and unique nucleotide sequences were defined as clonotypes. Clonotypes were aligned to IMGT TRBV, TRBD and TRBJ reference segments using MiTCR v1.1. Only V-J combinations with frequency above 0.0001, covering approximately 99% of repertoires, were analysed. The TCS score was defined as F50 (clonal expansion) divided by E x V (chaos), with BLOSUM62-based TCRdist calculated between CDR3 peptides within each V-J. Welch's t-statistics and random forest reduced roughly 500 V-J features to about 12, which were used in a naive Bayes classifier (R e1071). Thyroid-blood repertoire similarity was quantified with the Morisita-Horn index. In-frame beta chains were kept once TCRdb had trimmed the public reads at Q25 with fastp and called clones with MiXCR. Entries are consolidated by CDR3 protein sequence, retaining the most common genes and DNA. The V and J calls reflect TCRdb's pipeline rather than the authors' work. The table for this sample lists 800,000 or so distinct CDR3 sequences; 38% of them were counted only once. The ten largest make up around 9.3% of the sample.

This clonotype has a handful of counts. Its specific antigen is unknown. There are no base qualities to consult, and no much larger clone falls within one base. Counted from cysteine to phenylalanine, this CDR3 has 15 amino acids. The retained sequence is limited to the CDR3, 45 bases, with the frame set at the first base. Germline trimming amounts to 3 bases on V and 4 bases on J, with 4 as the count of junction bases outside the gene matches. Based on the germline V gene (reference sequence), the CDR1 and CDR2 sequences are SGHKS and YYEKEE. Stable Graves' hyperthyroidism was defined as no progression to ophthalmopathy during 18 months of follow-up. Hyperthyroidism patients were aged 18 to 65 years and newly diagnosed, with disease duration of less than 2 months. Any patient with an uncontrolled infection, another autoimmune disease, pregnancy or lactation was excluded. Diagnoses relied on clinical symptoms, serum thyroxine and TRAb, thyroid ultrasound and orbital computed tomography. Ficoll-Paque density gradient centrifugation was used to isolate PBMCs from around 9.1 ml of fresh peripheral blood. Total RNA was extracted with Trizol reagent, and quality was checked on an Agilent 2100 Bioanalyzer.

The receptor was isolated from a man aged 18 to 29 with Graves' hyperthyroidism. What was sequenced was blood. The rearranged segments are TRBV5-5 and TRBJ2-2, with TRBD2 matching 9 junction bases. Here the CDR3 is given as CASSSLAGATGELFF. The DNA sequence is given as TGTGCCAGCAGCTCCTTAGCGGGAGCCACCGGGGAGCTGTTTTTT.